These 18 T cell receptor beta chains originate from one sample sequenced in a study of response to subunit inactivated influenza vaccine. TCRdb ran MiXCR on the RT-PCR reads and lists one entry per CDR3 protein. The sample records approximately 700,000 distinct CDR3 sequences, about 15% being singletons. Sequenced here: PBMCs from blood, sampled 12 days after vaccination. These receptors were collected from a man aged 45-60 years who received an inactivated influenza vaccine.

The CDR3 sequence is CASSYIGGRDPGELFF. The CDR3 DNA is TGTGCCAGCAGTTATATCGGCGGGAGGGACCCCGGGGAGCTGTTTTTT. This chain connects TRBV6-5 to TRBJ2-2; 9 bases line up with TRBD2. Germline lookup yields CDR1 MNHEY and CDR2 SVGAGI. CDR3 length: 16 amino acids. Germline trimming cut 3 bases from V and 6 bases from J; bases unmatched to any gene: 8.

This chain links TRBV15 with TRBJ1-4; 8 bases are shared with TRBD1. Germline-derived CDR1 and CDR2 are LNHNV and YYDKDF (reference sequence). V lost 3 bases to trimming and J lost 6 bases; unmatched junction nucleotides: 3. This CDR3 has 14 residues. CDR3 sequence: CATSRTGVYEKLFF. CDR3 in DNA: TGTGCCACCAGCAGGACAGGGGTCTATGAAAAACTGTTTTTT. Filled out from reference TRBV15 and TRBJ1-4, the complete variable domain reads DAMVIQNPRYQVTQFGKPVTLSCSQTLNHNVMYWYQQKSSQAPKLLFHYYDKDFNNEADTPDNFQSRRPNTSFCFLDIRSPGLGDTAMYLCATSRTGVYEKLFFGSGTQLSVL.

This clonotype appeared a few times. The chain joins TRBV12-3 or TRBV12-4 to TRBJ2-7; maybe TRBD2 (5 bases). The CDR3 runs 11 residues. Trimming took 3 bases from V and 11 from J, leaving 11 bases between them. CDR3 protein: CASSLGESEYF. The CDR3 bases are TGTGCCAGCAGTTTGGGAGAGTCTGAGTACTTC.

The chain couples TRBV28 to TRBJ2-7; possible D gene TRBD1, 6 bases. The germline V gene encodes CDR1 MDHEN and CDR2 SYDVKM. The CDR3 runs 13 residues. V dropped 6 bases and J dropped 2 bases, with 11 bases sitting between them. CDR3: CASRKDRPYEQYF. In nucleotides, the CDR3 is TGTGCCAGCAGGAAGGACAGACCCTACGAGCAGTACTTC.

The CDR3 spells CASRPRDRVRAFF. In DNA form, the CDR3 reads TGTGCCAGCAGGCCAAGGGACAGGGTACGGGCTTTCTTT. This chain joins TRBV12-3 or TRBV12-4 and TRBJ1-1, with 9 bases matching TRBD1. V lost 6 bases to trimming and J lost 11 bases; unmatched junction nucleotides: 10. The CDR3 totals 13 residues.

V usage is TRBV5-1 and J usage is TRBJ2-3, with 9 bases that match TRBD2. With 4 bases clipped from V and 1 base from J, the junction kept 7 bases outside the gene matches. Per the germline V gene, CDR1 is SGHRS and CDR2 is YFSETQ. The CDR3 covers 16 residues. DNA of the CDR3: TGCGCCAGCAGCGACCACGGGACTAGCCGCACAGATACGCAGTATTTT. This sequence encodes CASSDHGTSRTDTQYF.

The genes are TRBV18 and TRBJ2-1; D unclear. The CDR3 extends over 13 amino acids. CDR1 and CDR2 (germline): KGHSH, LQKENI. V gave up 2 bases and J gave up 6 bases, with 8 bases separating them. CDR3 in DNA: TGTGCCAGCTCACCAGAGCTTCCCAATGAGCAGTTCTTC. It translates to CASSPELPNEQFF. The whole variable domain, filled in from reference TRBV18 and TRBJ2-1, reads NAGVMQNPRHLVRRRGQEARLRCSPMKGHSHVYWYRQLPEEGLKFMVYLQKENIIDESGMPKERFSAEFPKEGPSILRIQQVVRGDSAAYFCASSPELPNEQFFGPGTRLTVL.

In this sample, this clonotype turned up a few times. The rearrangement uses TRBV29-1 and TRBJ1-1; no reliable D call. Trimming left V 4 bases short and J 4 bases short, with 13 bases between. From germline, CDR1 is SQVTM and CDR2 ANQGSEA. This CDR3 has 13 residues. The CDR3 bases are TGCAGCGTTGGTCGTGACGTGGGCACTGAAGCTTTCTTT. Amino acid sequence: CSVGRDVGTEAFF.

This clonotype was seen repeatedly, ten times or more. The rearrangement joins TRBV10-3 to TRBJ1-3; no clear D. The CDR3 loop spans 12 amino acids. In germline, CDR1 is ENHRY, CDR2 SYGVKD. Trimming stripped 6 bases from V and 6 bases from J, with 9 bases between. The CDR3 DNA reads TGTGCCATCAGGACGAGAGAAAACACCATATATTTT. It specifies CAIRTRENTIYF.

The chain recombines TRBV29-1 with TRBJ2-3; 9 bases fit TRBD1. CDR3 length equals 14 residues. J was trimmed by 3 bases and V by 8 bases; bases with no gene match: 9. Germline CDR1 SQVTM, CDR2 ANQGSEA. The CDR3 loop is CSLRGTGSTDTQYF. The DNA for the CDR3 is TGCAGCCTGAGGGGGACAGGGTCTACAGATACGCAGTATTTT.

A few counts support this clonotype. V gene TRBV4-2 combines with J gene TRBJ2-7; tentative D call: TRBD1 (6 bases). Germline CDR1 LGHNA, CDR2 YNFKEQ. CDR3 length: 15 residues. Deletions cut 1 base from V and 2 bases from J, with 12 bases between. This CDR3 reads CASSQGQVYTYEQYF. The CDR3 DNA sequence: TGTGCCAGCAGCCAAGGACAGGTTTACACCTACGAGCAGTACTTC.

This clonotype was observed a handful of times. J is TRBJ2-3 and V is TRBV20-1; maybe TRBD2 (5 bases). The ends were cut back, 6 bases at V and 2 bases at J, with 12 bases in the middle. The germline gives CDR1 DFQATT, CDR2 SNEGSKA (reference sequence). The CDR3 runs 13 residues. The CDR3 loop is CSASDGLTDTQYF. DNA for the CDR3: TGCAGTGCCAGCGACGGACTCACAGATACGCAGTATTTT.

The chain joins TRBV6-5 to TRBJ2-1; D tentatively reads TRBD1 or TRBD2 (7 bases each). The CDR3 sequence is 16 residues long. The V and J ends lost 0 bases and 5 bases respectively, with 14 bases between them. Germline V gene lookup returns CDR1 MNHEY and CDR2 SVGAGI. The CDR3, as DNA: TGTGCCAGCAGTTACTCCCGCAGGGGGGGGAACAATGAGCAGTTCTTC. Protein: CASSYSRRGGNNEQFF.

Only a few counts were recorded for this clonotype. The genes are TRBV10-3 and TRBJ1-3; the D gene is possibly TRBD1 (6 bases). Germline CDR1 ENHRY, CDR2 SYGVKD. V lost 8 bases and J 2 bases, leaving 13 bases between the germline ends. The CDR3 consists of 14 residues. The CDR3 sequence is CAIAGTLTGNTIYF. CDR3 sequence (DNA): TGTGCCATCGCCGGGACACTAACTGGAAACACCATATATTTT.

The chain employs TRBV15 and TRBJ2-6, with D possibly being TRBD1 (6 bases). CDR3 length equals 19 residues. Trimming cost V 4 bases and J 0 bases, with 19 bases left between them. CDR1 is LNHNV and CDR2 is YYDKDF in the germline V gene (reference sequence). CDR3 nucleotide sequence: TGTGCCACCAGCAAAATTACAGGACAGTTTGACTCTGGGGCCAACGTCCTGACTTTC. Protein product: CATSKITGQFDSGANVLTF.

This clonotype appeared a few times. The CDR3 bases are TGTGCCAGCAGCTTAGAGTTCGCAAGCCCCTACGAGCAGTACTTC. This gives the protein CASSLEFASPYEQYF. The V and J genes are TRBV11-2 and TRBJ2-7; D is unresolved. CDR3 size: 15 residues. Germline loops: CDR1 SGHAT, CDR2 FQNNGV. The V end was cut by 0 bases, the J end by 2 bases, with 11 bases between. The whole variable domain, filled in from reference TRBV11-2 and TRBJ2-7, reads EAGVAQSPRYKIIEKRQSVAFWCNPISGHATLYWYQQILGQGPKLLIQFQNNGVVDDSQLPKDRFSAERLKGVDSTLKIQPAKLEDSAVYLCASSLEFASPYEQYFGPGTRLTVT.

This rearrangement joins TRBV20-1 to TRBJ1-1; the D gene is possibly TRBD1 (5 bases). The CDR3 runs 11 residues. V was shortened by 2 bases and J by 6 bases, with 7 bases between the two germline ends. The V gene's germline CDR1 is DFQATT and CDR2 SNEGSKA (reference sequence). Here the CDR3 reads CSARPGPEAFF. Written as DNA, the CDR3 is TGCAGTGCTAGACCGGGGCCTGAAGCTTTCTTT.

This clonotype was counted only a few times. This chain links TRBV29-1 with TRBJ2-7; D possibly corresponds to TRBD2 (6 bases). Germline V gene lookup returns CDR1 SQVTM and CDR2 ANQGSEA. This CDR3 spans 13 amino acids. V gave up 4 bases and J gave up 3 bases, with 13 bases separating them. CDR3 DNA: TGCAGCGTTGGAGAACGGGGGTACTACGAGCAGTACTTC. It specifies CSVGERGYYEQYF.